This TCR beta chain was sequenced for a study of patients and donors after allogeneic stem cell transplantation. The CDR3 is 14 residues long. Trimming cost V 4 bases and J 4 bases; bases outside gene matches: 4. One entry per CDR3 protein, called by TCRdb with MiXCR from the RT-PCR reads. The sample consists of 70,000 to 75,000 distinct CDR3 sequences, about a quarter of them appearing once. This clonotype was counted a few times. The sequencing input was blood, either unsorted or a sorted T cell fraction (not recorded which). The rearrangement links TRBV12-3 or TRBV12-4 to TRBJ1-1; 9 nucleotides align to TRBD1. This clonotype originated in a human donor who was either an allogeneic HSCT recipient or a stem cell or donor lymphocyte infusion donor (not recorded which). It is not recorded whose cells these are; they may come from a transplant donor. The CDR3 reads CASSSGQGSTEAFF. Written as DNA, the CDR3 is TGTGCCAGCAGTTCCGGACAGGGGAGCACTGAAGCTTTCTTT.